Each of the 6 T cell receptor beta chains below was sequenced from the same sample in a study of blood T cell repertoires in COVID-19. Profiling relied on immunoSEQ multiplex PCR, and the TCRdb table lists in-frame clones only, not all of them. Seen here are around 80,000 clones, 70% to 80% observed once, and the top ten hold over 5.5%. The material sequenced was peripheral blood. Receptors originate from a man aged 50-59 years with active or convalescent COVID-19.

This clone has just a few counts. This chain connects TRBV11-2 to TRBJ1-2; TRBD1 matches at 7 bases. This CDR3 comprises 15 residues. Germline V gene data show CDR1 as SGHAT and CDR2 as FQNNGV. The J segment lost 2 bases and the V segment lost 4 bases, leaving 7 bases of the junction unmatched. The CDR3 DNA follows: TGTGCCAGCAGCTCCCGGACAGGCGCCAACTATGGCTACACCTTC. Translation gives CASSSRTGANYGYTF.

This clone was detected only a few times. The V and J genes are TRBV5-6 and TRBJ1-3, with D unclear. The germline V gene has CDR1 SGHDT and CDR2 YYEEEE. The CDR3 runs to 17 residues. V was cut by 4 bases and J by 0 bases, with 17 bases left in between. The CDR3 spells CASSTIRSLYSGNTIYF. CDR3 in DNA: TGTGCCAGCAGCACCATACGGTCCCTCTACTCTGGAAACACCATATATTTT.

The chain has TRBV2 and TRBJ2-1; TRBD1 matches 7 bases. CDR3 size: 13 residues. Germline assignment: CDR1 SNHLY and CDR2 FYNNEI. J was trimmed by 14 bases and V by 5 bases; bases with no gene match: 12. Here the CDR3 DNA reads TGTGCCAGCAGTCCTCGACCCGGGACAGAGGAGTTCTTC. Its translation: CASSPRPGTEEFF.

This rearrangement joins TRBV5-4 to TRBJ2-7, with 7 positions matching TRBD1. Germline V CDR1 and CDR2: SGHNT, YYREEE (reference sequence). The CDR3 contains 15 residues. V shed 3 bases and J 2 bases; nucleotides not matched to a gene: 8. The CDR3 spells CASSSSGTDTYEQYF. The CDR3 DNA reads TGTGCCAGCAGCTCTTCCGGGACAGATACCTACGAGCAGTACTTC.

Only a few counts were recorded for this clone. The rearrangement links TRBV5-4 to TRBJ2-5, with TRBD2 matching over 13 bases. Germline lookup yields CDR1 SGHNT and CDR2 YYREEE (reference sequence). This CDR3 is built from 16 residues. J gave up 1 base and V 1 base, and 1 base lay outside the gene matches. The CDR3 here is CASSLRLAGGQETQYF. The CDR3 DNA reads TGTGCCAGCAGCTTGAGACTAGCGGGGGGCCAAGAGACCCAGTACTTC. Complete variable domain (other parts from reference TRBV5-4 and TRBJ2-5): ETGVTQSPTHLIKTRGQQVTLRCSSQSGHNTVSWYQQALGQGPQFIFQYYREEENGRGNFPPRFSGLQFPNYSSELNVNALELDDSALYLCASSLRLAGGQETQYFGPGTRLLVL.

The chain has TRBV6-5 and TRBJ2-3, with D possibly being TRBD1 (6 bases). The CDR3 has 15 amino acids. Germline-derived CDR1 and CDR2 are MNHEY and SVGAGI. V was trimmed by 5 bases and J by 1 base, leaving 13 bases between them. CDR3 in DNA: TGTGCCAGCAGTACCCGGGACACACGCACAGATACGCAGTATTTT. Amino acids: CASSTRDTRTDTQYF.